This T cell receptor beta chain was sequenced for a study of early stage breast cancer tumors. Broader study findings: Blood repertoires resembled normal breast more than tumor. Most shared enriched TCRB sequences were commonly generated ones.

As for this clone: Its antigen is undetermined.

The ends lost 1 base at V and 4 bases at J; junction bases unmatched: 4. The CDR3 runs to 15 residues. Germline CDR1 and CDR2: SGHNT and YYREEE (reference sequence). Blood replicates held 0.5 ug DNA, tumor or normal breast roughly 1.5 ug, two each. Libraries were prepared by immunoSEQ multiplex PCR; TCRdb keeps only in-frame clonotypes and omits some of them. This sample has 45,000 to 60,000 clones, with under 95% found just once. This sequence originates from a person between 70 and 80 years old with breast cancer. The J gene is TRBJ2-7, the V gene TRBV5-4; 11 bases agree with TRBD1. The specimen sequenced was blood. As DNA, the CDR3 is TGTGCCAGCAGCTTGTTGGACAGGGGGCGGTACGAGCAGTACTTC. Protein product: CASSLLDRGRYEQYF.